Sequencing of this TCR beta chain was carried out in a study of T cell responses to AZD1222 COVID-19 vaccine. Study-level results: Variant regions that are unmutated are reportedly the target of nearly half of spike-specific TCRs. Most donors were white British, females outnumbered males, and clonal diversity was possibly underestimated. Baseline seropositivity occurred in only six or seven AZD1222 recipients.

To note about this clone: The antigen is unknown.

Assay: immunoSEQ multiplex PCR; the TCRdb copy retains only in-frame clones and omits some. The sample lists about 76,000 clones; more than 70% were seen once. Germline lookup yields CDR1 DFQATT and CDR2 SNEGSKA (reference sequence). CDR3 size: 10 residues. The TCR sequence derives from an adult in good health. The chain joins TRBV20-1 to TRBJ2-7; D is perhaps TRBD1 (6 bases). Sample: peripheral blood, taken on day 0 of AZD1222 vaccination. The CDR3 spells CRGAVYEQYF. The CDR3 DNA reads TGCAGGGGGGCAGTATACGAGCAGTACTTC.